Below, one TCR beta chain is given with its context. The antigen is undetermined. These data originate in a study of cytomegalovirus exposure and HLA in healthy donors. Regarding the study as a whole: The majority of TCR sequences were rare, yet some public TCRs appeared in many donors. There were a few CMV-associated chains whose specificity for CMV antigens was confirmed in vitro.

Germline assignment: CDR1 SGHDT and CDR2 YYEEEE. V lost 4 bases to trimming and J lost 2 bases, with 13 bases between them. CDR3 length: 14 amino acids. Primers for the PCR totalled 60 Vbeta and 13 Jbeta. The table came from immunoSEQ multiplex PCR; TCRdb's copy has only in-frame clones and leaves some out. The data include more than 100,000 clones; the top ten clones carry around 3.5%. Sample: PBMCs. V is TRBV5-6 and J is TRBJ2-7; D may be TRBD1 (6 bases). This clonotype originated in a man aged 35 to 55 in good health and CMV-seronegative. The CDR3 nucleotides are TGTGCCAGCAGCCAACAGGGATTCACCTACGAGCAGTACTTC. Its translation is CASSQQGFTYEQYF.